Detailed here is one T cell receptor (beta chain). This sample was taken from a study of blood T cell repertoires in COVID-19. About the study: Samples representing acute and convalescent COVID-19 were sourced from the United States, Italy and Spain. Sample material is recorded as cDNA or gDNA derived from T cells, B-cell-depleted T cells, or PBMCs.

Original processing notes: From reference gene primer amplification, estimates of nucleated cell counts were derived. Produced via immunoSEQ multiplex PCR; TCRdb's table is partial and in-frame only. V and J calls and clone size are given by that table; D and trimming were obtained from the DNA. The table includes about 150,000 clones, around 83% detected once. Germline V lookup: CDR1 LGHNA, CDR2 YNFKEQ. This CDR3 comprises 14 residues. Trimming pared 4 bases from V and 1 base from J, leaving 9 bases between. The receptor comes from a human donor with acute or convalescent COVID-19. The donor label of this sample is uncertain. The gene calls are TRBV4-2 and TRBJ2-3; D possibly corresponds to TRBD2 (5 bases). Sequenced input: peripheral blood. CDR3 region: CASSPGAGTDTQYF. The CDR3 region has the DNA TGTGCCAGCAGCCCCGGAGCGGGCACAGATACGCAGTATTTT.